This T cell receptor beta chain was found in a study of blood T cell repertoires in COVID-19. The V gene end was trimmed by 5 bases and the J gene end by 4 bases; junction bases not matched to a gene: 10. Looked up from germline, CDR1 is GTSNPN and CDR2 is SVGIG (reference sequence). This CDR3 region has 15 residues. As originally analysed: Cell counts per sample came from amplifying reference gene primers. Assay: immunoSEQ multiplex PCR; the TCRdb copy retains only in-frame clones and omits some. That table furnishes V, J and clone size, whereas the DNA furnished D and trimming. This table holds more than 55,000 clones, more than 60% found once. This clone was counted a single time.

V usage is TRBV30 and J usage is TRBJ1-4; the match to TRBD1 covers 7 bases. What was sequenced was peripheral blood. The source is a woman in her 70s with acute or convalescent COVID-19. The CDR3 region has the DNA TGTGCCTGGGGACCATCAGACAGGGATAATGAAAAACTGTTTTTT. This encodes CAWGPSDRDNEKLFF.